The 15 T cell receptor beta chains below all came from one sample that was sequenced in a study of T cell repertoires in cytomegalovirus infection. TCRdb re-called the reads through MiXCR, storing one row per CDR3 protein. The table has around 540,000 distinct CDR3 sequences, 30% to 40% seen once; the top ten hold around a sixth. These receptors have no known antigen. The source material was cultured PBMCs, sampled from culture after CMV antigen stimulation. These receptors all come from a human donor in good health (CMV status not recorded). Some clones in this sample may be carry-over from other donors' samples.

A few counts support this clonotype. The chain is built from TRBV7-9 and TRBJ1-3, with D unresolved. The CDR3 runs to 15 residues. Germline CDR1 is SEHNR and CDR2 is FQNEAQ (reference sequence). The V end was cut by 5 bases, the J end by 0 bases, with 11 bases between. CDR3 sequence reads: CASSPTPASGNTIYF. For the CDR3, the DNA is TGTGCCAGCAGCCCGACTCCGGCCTCTGGAAACACCATATATTTT. The variable domain in full, with the rest retrieved from reference TRBV7-9 and TRBJ1-3, is DTGVSQNPRHKITKRGQNVTFRCDPISEHNRLYWYRQTLGQGPEFLTYFQNEAQLEKSRLLSDRFSAERPKGSFSTLEIQRTEQGDSAMYLCASSPTPASGNTIYFGEGSWLTVV.

This clonotype was detected ten times or more. The V and J genes are TRBV7-2 and TRBJ2-7; a possible D gene is TRBD1 (5 bases). The CDR3 runs 15 residues. V lost 2 bases to trimming and J lost 2 bases, with 13 bases between them. Per germline, CDR1 SGHTA and CDR2 FQGNSA. The CDR3 DNA reads TGTGCCAGCAGCTTAAGTCAGGGAACCGCCTACGAGCAGTACTTC. Translating gives CASSLSQGTAYEQYF.

A remark on this clonotype: One end of the junction does not line up with germline, which may come from a read error. The chain has TRBV5-3 and TRBJ2-4, with D maybe TRBD2 (6 bases). TRBV5-3 is sorted into the ORF group, with uncertain function. The CDR3 runs to 17 residues. CDR3 in amino acids: CASSLATGAGTKNIQYF. The CDR3 region has the DNA TGTGCCAGCAGCTTGGCGACGGGAGCAGGGACCAAAAACATTCAGTACTTC.

A word on this clonotype: The junction shows a germline mismatch at one end, possibly a read error. The genes are TRBV7-2 and TRBJ2-5, with D possibly matching TRBD1 (5 bases). Per the germline V gene, CDR1 is SGHTA and CDR2 is FQGNSA. This CDR3 spans 14 amino acids. The CDR3 here is CASSQDQGREAQYF. The CDR3 coding sequence is TGTGCCAGCAGCCAAGACCAGGGTCGAGAGGCCCAGTACTTC.

This clonotype has ten or more counts. V gene TRBV7-2 combines with J gene TRBJ1-6; no firm D call. The CDR3 covers 14 residues. The V gene lost 3 bases and the J gene lost 4 bases, with 7 bases spanning the gap. Germline V gene lookup returns CDR1 SGHTA and CDR2 FQGNSA. CDR3: CASSLTAYNSPLHF. Here the CDR3 DNA reads TGTGCCAGCAGCTTGACGGCTTATAATTCACCCCTCCACTTT.

This clonotype was observed at least ten times. V gene TRBV7-2 combines with J gene TRBJ2-7; 7 nucleotides match TRBD1. Losses at the gene ends were 4 bases for V and 0 bases for J; bases not matched to a gene: 12. The CDR3 contains 17 residues. The germline gives CDR1 SGHTA, CDR2 FQGNSA. CDR3 sequence reads: CASSSIPKTGSSYEQYF. Written as DNA, the CDR3 is TGTGCCAGCAGCTCCATACCTAAGACAGGGAGCTCCTACGAGCAGTACTTC.

This clonotype was recorded a few times. The gene calls are TRBV20-1 and TRBJ2-7, with unresolved D. The germline V gene encodes CDR1 DFQATT and CDR2 SNEGSKA (reference sequence). The CDR3 spans 13 residues. V lost 5 bases and J 1 base, leaving 12 bases between the germline ends. In DNA, the CDR3 is TGCAGTGCTGAGGTGGGTGCATCCTACGAGCAGTACTTC. Residues: CSAEVGASYEQYF.

This clonotype was seen more than once but under ten times. V is TRBV7-2 and J is TRBJ2-2; TRBD2 matches at 9 bases. There are 14 residues in the CDR3. Germline-derived CDR1 and CDR2 are SGHTA and FQGNSA. V dropped 5 bases and J dropped 4; count of bases not matched to a gene: 2. The CDR3 DNA reads TGTGCCAGCAGCGGACTAGCGAGCACCGGGGAGCTGTTTTTT. It is translated as CASSGLASTGELFF. Supplemented by reference TRBV7-2 and TRBJ2-2, the full variable domain reads GAGVSQSPSNKVTEKGKDVELRCDPISGHTALYWYRQSLGQGLEFLIYFQGNSAPDKSGLPSDRFSAERTGGSVSTLTIQRTQQEDSAVYLCASSGLASTGELFFGEGSRLTVL.

This clonotype was seen more than once but under ten times. This chain connects TRBV2 to TRBJ2-1, with D possibly TRBD2 on 5 matching bases. The CDR3 has 14 residues. Germline CDR1 SNHLY, CDR2 FYNNEI. The V end lost 8 bases, the J end lost 1 base, and 12 bases lay between the germline ends. The CDR3 is CASESGSSYNEQFF. CDR3 bases: TGTGCCAGCGAGAGCGGATCTTCCTACAATGAGCAGTTCTTC.

J is TRBJ2-7 and V is TRBV7-8; 11 bases are a match to TRBD2. Per germline, CDR1 SGHVS and CDR2 FQNEAQ. V was clipped by 5 bases and J by 5 bases; unmatched bases: 8. There are 15 residues in the CDR3. For the CDR3, the DNA is TGTGCCAGCAGCCCGCGGACTAGCGGGTCCCACGAGCAGTACTTC. This sequence encodes CASSPRTSGSHEQYF. Combining the CDR3 with reference TRBV7-8 and TRBJ2-7 gives the whole variable domain GAGVSQSPRYKVAKRGQDVALRCDPISGHVSLFWYQQALGQGPEFLTYFQNEAQLDKSGLPSDRFFAERPEGSVSTLKIQRTQQEDSAVYLCASSPRTSGSHEQYFGPGTRLTVT.

In its sample, this clonotype was seen many times. V usage is TRBV7-9 and J usage is TRBJ1-5; perhaps TRBD1 as D (6 bases). The V and J ends lost 5 bases and 4 bases respectively, with 15 bases between them. From germline, CDR1 is SEHNR and CDR2 FQNEAQ (reference sequence). This CDR3 is 15 amino acids long. CDR3 region: CASSPNGQPNQPQHF. The CDR3 DNA reads as TGTGCCAGCAGCCCTAACGGACAGCCGAATCAGCCCCAGCATTTT.

This clonotype was detected only a few times. V usage is TRBV7-2 and J usage is TRBJ1-2; the match to TRBD1 covers 7 bases. With V trimmed by 2 bases and J by 2 bases, 5 bases remained unmatched. The CDR3 length is 15 residues. Germline V gene data show CDR1 as SGHTA and CDR2 as FQGNSA. The CDR3 loop is CASSLQGGGNYGYTF. The CDR3 DNA follows: TGTGCCAGCAGCTTACAGGGGGGCGGAAACTATGGCTACACCTTC.

This clonotype was counted ten times or more. This chain connects TRBV4-3 to TRBJ1-4, with unresolved D. CDR3 size: 18 residues. Germline values: CDR1 LGHNA, CDR2 YSLEER. The V gene lost 5 bases and the J gene lost 0 bases, with 19 bases spanning the gap. The CDR3: CASSKTRPLRPTNEKLFF. The CDR3 bases are TGCGCCAGCAGCAAGACGCGACCCCTCAGACCAACTAATGAAAAACTGTTTTTT.

The rearrangement links TRBV24-1 to TRBJ2-2; TRBD1 agrees at 8 bases. Trimming at V came to 4 bases and at J to 2 bases, leaving 5 bases not matched to a gene. This CDR3 comprises 16 residues. Germline CDR1 reads KGHDR; CDR2 reads SFDVKD. CDR3 sequence (DNA): TGTGCCACCAGTGACCTCAGGGGGCCAAACACCGGGGAGCTGTTTTTT. This encodes CATSDLRGPNTGELFF.

The gene calls are TRBV5-4 and TRBJ2-5; D perhaps matches TRBD1 (6 bases). Looked up from germline, CDR1 is SGHNT and CDR2 is YYREEE (reference sequence). The CDR3 is made up of 17 amino acids. V was pared by 0 bases and J by 5 bases, with 20 bases between. The CDR3 DNA follows: TGTGCCAGCAGCTTGGGACCGGGACACAACGAGGGGGAGACCCAGTACTTC. It codes for CASSLGPGHNEGETQYF. Filled out from reference TRBV5-4 and TRBJ2-5, the complete variable domain reads ETGVTQSPTHLIKTRGQQVTLRCSSQSGHNTVSWYQQALGQGPQFIFQYYREEENGRGNFPPRFSGLQFPNYSSELNVNALELDDSALYLCASSLGPGHNEGETQYFGPGTRLLVL.